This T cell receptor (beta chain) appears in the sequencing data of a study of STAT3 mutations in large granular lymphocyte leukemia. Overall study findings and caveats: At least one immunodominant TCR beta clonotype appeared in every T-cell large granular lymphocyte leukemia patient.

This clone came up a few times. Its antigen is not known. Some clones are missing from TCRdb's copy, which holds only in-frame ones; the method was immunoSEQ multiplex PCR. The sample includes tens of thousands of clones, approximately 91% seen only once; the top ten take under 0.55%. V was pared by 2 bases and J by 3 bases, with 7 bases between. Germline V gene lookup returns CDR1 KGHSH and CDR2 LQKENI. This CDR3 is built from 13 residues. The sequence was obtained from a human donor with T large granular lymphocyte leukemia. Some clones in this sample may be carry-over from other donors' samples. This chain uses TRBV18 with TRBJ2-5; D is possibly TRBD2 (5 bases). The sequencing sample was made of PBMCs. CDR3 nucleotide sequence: TGTGCCAGCTCACCATGGGGAGAAGAGACCCAGTACTTC. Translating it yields CASSPWGEETQYF.